This T cell receptor (beta chain) was retrieved from a study of T-cell memory formation after mild COVID-19. J was trimmed by 7 bases and V by 4 bases; bases with no gene match: 8. This CDR3 is built from 14 residues. CDR1 and CDR2 from the germline V gene are SGHRS and YFSETQ. With constant-segment primers, 5'RACE yielded cDNA libraries of TCR alpha and TCR beta that carried sample barcodes and UMIs. TCRdb reprocessed the 5' RACE reads via MiXCR and lists one record per CDR3 protein. The table lists fewer than 450,000 distinct CDR3 sequences, 20% to 25% of them singletons. Notes on the study in general: Contracting CD4+ clones sat mainly in CM and EM; CD8+ in EMRA. Day 15 to 85 contracting clones showed balanced CD4/CD8; day 15 to 37 expanders favored CD4+.

Concerning this clonotype: What it binds is unknown.

The TCR comes from an adult woman who had mild COVID-19 (a few samples of this study predate the infection). Cell type and time point are not known. The V call is TRBV5-1, the J call TRBJ2-4, with 7 nucleotides matching TRBD1. Specimen: PBMCs or a T cell subset sorted from them (not recorded which). This CDR3 is CASSIRQGRNIQYF. The CDR3 DNA follows: TGCGCCAGCAGCATTCGACAGGGACGGAACATTCAGTACTTC.